The rows below give T cell receptor beta chains drawn from one sample of a study of identical twins. Via MiXCR, TCRdb re-called the 5' RACE reads, giving one row per CDR3 protein. The data contain hundreds of thousands of distinct CDR3 sequences, around 20% of them singletons. The data also belong to a second study, concerning T cells expressing NK-cell markers.

The sequencing input was PBMCs. These receptors were taken from a young woman in good health. Both conserved end residues are part of each CDR3. The order of the fields is D gene, J gene, V gene, clone size, CDR3 DNA, CDR3 protein. A D gene is named only where the DNA matches it firmly. The size of a clone is reported for some rows only, either as once, few or many, or as a class for expanded clones.

>-|TRBJ2-3|TRBV6-2/TRBV6-3|-
TGTGCCAGCAGTTACTCGCCTCGCTCGGAAGATACGCAGTATTTT
CASSYSPRSEDTQYF
>-|TRBJ1-4|TRBV12-3/TRBV12-4|-
TGTGCCAGCAGTTGGGGCCTGATGGGAGAAAAACTGTTTTTT
CASSWGLMGEKLFF
>-|TRBJ2-1|TRBV7-2|once
TGTGCCAGCAGCGCGATTTACAATGAGCAGTTCTTC
CASSAIYNEQFF
>-|TRBJ2-7|TRBV5-1|few
TGCGCCAGCAGCCCGGACACTAGAGACTACGAGCAGTACTTC
CASSPDTRDYEQYF
>-|TRBJ1-2|TRBV7-9|many
TGTGCCAGCAGCTCCTACAGGGACCTCTATGGCTACACCTTC
CASSSYRDLYGYTF
>-|TRBJ2-3|TRBV24-1|-
TGTGCCACCAGTGATCGGGGGACCTCAGATACGCAGTATTTT
CATSDRGTSDTQYF
>-|TRBJ2-2|TRBV5-5|few
TGTGCCAGCAGCTTGGCTAGGGCGGACACCGGGGAGCTGTTTTTT
CASSLARADTGELFF
>-|TRBJ2-3|TRBV6-2/TRBV6-3|-
TGTGCCAGCAGTTACGGGGGCGGATCGACTAGCACAGATACGCAGTATTTT
CASSYGGGSTSTDTQYF
>TRBD1|TRBJ1-1|TRBV5-1|many
TGCGCCAGCAGCGCACAGGGGAATTTTGGTGAAGCTTTCTTT
CASSAQGNFGEAFF
>-|TRBJ2-7|TRBV6-5|few
TGTGCCAGCGTATACAGGGTATGGACCTACGAGCAGTACTTC
CASVYRVWTYEQYF
>-|TRBJ1-1|TRBV5-6|few
TGTGCCAGCAGCTTTTACGGGAATACGAACACTGAAGCTTTCTTT
CASSFYGNTNTEAFF
>-|TRBJ2-7|TRBV27|many
TGTGCCAGCAGTTTATCAGGGAGTTACGAGCAGTACTTC
CASSLSGSYEQYF
>TRBD1|TRBJ2-1|TRBV9|-
TGTGCCAGCAGCGAAGGACAGGGCCTCTACAATGAGCAGTTCTTC
CASSEGQGLYNEQFF
>TRBD2|TRBJ2-3|TRBV5-6|-
TGTGCCAGCAGCTTTGGACTAGTCTCAGATACGCAGTATTTT
CASSFGLVSDTQYF
>-|TRBJ2-3|TRBV10-3|few
TGTGCCACTAGGACAAGCACAGATACGCAGTATTTT
CATRTSTDTQYF
>TRBD1|TRBJ2-5|TRBV20-1|few
TGCAGTCCATCCGACAGGGTCAATCGGGAGACCCAGTACTTC
CSPSDRVNRETQYF
>-|TRBJ1-1|TRBV10-3|-
TGTGCCACCAGGGGAGGCGAAAACACTGAAGCTTTCTTT
CATRGGENTEAFF
>-|TRBJ2-5|TRBV12-3/TRBV12-4|few
TGTGCCAGCAGTTTAGCGGGGAACCAAGAGACCCAGTACTTC
CASSLAGNQETQYF
>-|TRBJ2-7|TRBV7-2|few
TGTGCCAGCAGCCCAGCGGCAACGGGTTACGAGCAGTACTTC
CASSPAATGYEQYF
>-|TRBJ2-3|TRBV6-1|-
TGTGCCAGCAGTGAAGCGCAAGGGGACAGCACAGATACGCAGTATTTT
CASSEAQGDSTDTQYF
>-|TRBJ2-7|TRBV29-1|-
TGCAGCGTTGAAGAGGAGACACCCCCCTACGAGCAGTACTTC
CSVEEETPPYEQYF
>-|TRBJ2-7|TRBV20-1|-
TGCAGTGCTGGGATCCCAGGGGCGGGGGAGCAGTACTTC
CSAGIPGAGEQYF